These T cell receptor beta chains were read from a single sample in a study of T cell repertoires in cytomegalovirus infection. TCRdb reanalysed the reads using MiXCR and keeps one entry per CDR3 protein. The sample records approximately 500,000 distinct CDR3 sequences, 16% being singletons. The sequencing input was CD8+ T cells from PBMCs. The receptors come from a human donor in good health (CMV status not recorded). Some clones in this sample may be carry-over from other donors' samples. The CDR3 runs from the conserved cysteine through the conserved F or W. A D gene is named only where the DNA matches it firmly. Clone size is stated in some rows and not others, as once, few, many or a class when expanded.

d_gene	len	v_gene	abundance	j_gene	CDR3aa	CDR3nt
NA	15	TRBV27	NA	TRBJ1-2	CASTPGQSGDYGYTF	TGTGCCAGCACCCCTGGACAGTCCGGGGACTATGGCTACACCTTC
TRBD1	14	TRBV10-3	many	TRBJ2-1	CAISWDRAHNEQFF	TGTGCCATCAGTTGGGACAGGGCTCACAATGAGCAGTTCTTC
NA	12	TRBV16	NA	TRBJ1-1	CASSYGRAEAFF	TGTGCCAGCAGCTACGGGCGCGCTGAAGCTTTCTTT
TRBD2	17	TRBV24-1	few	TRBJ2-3	CATSDFWTSGRTDTQYF	TGTGCCACCAGTGATTTCTGGACTAGCGGACGCACAGATACGCAGTATTTT
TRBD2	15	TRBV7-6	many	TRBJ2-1	CASSPGLAGENEQFF	TGTGCCAGCAGCCCGGGACTAGCGGGAGAGAATGAGCAGTTCTTC
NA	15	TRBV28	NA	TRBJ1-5	CASSLGQQSNQPQHF	TGTGCCAGCAGTTTAGGACAACAAAGCAATCAGCCCCAGCATTTT
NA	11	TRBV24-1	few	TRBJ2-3	CATSFGNTQYF	TGTGCCACCAGCTTTGGAAATACGCAGTATTTT
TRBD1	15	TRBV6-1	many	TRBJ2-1	CASSVDRASYNEQFF	TGTGCCAGCAGTGTCGACAGGGCCTCCTACAATGAGCAGTTCTTC
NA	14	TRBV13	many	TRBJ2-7	CASSLRQGSYEQYF	TGTGCCAGCAGTTTAAGGCAGGGGTCCTACGAGCAGTACTTC
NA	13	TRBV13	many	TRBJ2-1	CASSDPGPNEQFF	TGTGCCAGCAGCGACCCGGGCCCCAATGAGCAGTTCTTC
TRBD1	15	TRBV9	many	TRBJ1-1	CASSARQGLNTEAFF	TGTGCCAGCAGCGCCCGACAGGGTCTGAACACTGAAGCTTTCTTT
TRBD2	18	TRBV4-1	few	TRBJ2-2	CASSQGLAGGPRSGELFF	TGCGCCAGCAGCCAAGGACTAGCGGGGGGGCCGCGATCCGGGGAGCTGTTTTTT
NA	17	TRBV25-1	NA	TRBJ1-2	CASSESTTTGVAYGYTF	TGTGCCAGCAGTGAGAGTACCACTACGGGGGTAGCCTATGGCTACACCTTC
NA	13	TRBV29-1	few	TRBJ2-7	CSAEGPPTYEQYF	TGCAGCGCCGAGGGACCGCCGACCTACGAGCAGTACTTC
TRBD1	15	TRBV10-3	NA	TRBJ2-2	CAISERQGMAGELFF	TGTGCCATCAGTGAGAGACAGGGGATGGCCGGGGAGCTGTTTTTT
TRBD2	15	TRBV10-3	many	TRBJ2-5	CAISSGVGRQETQYF	TGTGCCATCTCGAGCGGGGTGGGTCGTCAAGAGACCCAGTACTTC
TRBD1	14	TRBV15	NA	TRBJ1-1	CATREGQGSTEAFF	TGTGCCACCAGAGAAGGACAGGGGTCTACTGAAGCTTTCTTT
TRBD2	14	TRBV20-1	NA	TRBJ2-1	CSASRLAEGYEQFF	TGCAGTGCTAGTCGGCTAGCGGAGGGGTATGAGCAGTTCTTC
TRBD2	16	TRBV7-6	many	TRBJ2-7	CASSLDRRGGSYEQYF	TGTGCCAGCAGCTTAGATCGGCGGGGGGGGTCCTACGAGCAGTACTTC
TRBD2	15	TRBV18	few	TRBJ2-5	CANSEDGGDPETQYF	TGTGCCAACTCAGAAGACGGGGGGGACCCAGAGACCCAGTACTTC
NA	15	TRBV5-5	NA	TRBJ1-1	CASSLKQGKNTEAFF	TGTGCCAGCAGCTTGAAACAGGGTAAGAACACTGAAGCTTTCTTT
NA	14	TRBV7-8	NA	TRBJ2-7	CASSLGMYGYEQYF	TGTGCAAGCAGCTTAGGGATGTACGGCTACGAGCAGTACTTC
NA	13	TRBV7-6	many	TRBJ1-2	CASSLERSNGYTF	TGTGCCAGCAGCTTAGAAAGGAGTAATGGCTACACCTTC
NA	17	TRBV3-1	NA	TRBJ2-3	CASSQERAGPPTDTQYF	TGTGCCAGCAGCCAAGAGAGGGCGGGCCCGCCCACAGATACGCAGTATTTT
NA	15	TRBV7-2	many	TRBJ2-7	CASSSEGGPSYEQYF	TGTGCCAGCAGCTCCGAAGGGGGACCCTCCTACGAGCAGTACTTC
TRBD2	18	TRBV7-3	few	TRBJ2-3	CASSPRRPAGEPGDTQYF	TGTGCCAGCAGCCCCCGGCGACCAGCGGGAGAACCCGGAGATACGCAGTATTTT
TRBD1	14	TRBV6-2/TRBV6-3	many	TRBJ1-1	CASGRTGRRTEAFF	TGTGCCAGCGGGCGGACAGGGAGGCGCACTGAAGCTTTCTTT
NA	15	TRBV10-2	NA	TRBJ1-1	CASSDPRTVNTEAFF	TGCGCCAGCAGTGACCCCCGGACGGTGAACACTGAAGCTTTCTTT
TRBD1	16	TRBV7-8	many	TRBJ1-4	CASSQHHQGQGEKLFF	TGTGCCAGCAGCCAACACCACCAGGGACAGGGTGAAAAACTGTTTTTT
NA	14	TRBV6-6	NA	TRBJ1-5	CASSYSRGGQPQHF	TGTGCCAGCAGTTACTCGAGGGGCGGGCAGCCCCAGCATTTT
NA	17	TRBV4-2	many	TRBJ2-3	CASSQDGRTYNIDTQYF	TGTGCCAGCAGCCAAGATGGGAGGACCTACAACATAGATACGCAGTATTTT
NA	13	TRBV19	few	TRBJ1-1	CASSWGGDAEAFF	TGTGCCAGTAGTTGGGGAGGGGACGCTGAAGCTTTCTTT
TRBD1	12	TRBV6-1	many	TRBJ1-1	CASSTGATEAFF	TGTGCCAGCAGTACAGGGGCCACTGAAGCTTTCTTT
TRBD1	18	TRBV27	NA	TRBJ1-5	CASSSTTPGQGSNQPQHF	TGTGCCAGCAGTTCGACGACCCCGGGACAGGGTTCCAATCAGCCCCAGCATTTT
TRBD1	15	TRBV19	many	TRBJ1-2	CASSIATGTTYGYTF	TGTGCCAGTAGTATAGCGACAGGGACGACCTATGGCTACACCTTC
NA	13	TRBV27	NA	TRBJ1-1	CASSRGVATEAFF	TGTGCCAGCAGTAGAGGTGTTGCCACTGAAGCTTTCTTT
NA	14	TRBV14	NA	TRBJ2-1	CASSQGTASFEQFF	TGTGCCAGCAGCCAAGGAACGGCGAGCTTCGAGCAGTTCTTC